Below are 29 T cell receptor beta chains sequenced from a single sample in a study of identical twins. TCRdb re-analysed the 5' RACE reads in MiXCR, keeping a single row per CDR3 protein. The data hold 550,000 to 700,000 distinct CDR3 sequences, with approximately 21% observed a single time. These same data were also listed under a study on T cells expressing NK-cell markers.

Sequenced sample: PBMCs. The source of these receptors is a woman aged 18 to 35 in good health.

V is TRBV15 and J is TRBJ2-1; 10 bases map to TRBD2. Germline lookup yields CDR1 LNHNV and CDR2 YYDKDF (reference sequence). Losses at the gene ends were 2 bases for V and 2 bases for J; bases not matched to a gene: 9. The CDR3 totals 18 residues. The CDR3 DNA reads as TGTGCCACCAGCAGACCCAGCGGGGGGGCCACTACCTACAATGAGCAGTTCTTC. It yields the protein CATSRPSGGATTYNEQFF.

This chain connects TRBV5-6 to TRBJ2-7; D may be TRBD2 (6 bases). The CDR3 contains 15 residues. Trimming removed 6 bases from V and 2 bases from J, with 18 bases in between. Looked up from germline, CDR1 is SGHDT and CDR2 is YYEEEE. CDR3 protein: CASTPRGQRAYEQYF. In nucleotides, the CDR3 is TGTGCCAGCACTCCGAGGGGTCAGCGGGCCTACGAGCAGTACTTC.

The J gene is TRBJ2-7, the V gene TRBV12-3 or TRBV12-4; a possible D gene is TRBD2 (5 bases). This CDR3 has 14 residues. Trimming shortened V by 6 bases and J by 5 bases, and 17 bases separated the two germline ends. The CDR3 is CASSRHLASNEQYF. DNA for the CDR3: TGTGCCAGCAGCCGCCATCTCGCTAGCAACGAGCAGTACTTC.

The CDR3 nucleotides read TGTGCCAGCAGCTTCGTCACAGGACAAGAGACCCAGTACTTC. Translating it yields CASSFVTGQETQYF. The chain uses TRBV7-2 and TRBJ2-5; D possibly corresponds to TRBD1 (5 bases). The CDR3 contains 14 residues. Germline values: CDR1 SGHTA, CDR2 FQGNSA. Trimming cost V 3 bases and J 2 bases, with 10 bases left between them. Combining the CDR3 with reference TRBV7-2 and TRBJ2-5 gives the whole variable domain GAGVSQSPSNKVTEKGKDVELRCDPISGHTALYWYRQSLGQGLEFLIYFQGNSAPDKSGLPSDRFSAERTGGSVSTLTIQRTQQEDSAVYLCASSFVTGQETQYFGPGTRLLVL.

The table lists this clonotype with a few counts. The chain is built from TRBV4-3 and TRBJ2-7; D remains ambiguous. CDR3 length equals 13 residues. Trimming took 3 bases from V and 5 from J, leaving 11 bases between them. Germline V gene lookup returns CDR1 LGHNA and CDR2 YSLEER. CDR3 sequence: CASSHSLLDEQYF. The CDR3 DNA reads TGCGCCAGCAGCCATTCTCTCCTGGACGAGCAGTACTTC.

The V and J genes are TRBV9 and TRBJ2-3; the D gene is possibly TRBD2 (6 bases). The V gene's germline CDR1 is SGDLS and CDR2 YYNGEE. This CDR3 comprises 13 residues. Deletions cut 4 bases from V and 2 bases from J, with 8 bases between. CDR3 bases: TGTGCCAGCAGCCCGGGGGACACAGATACGCAGTATTTT. The encoded protein is CASSPGDTDTQYF.

V is TRBV20-1 and J is TRBJ2-1; D is unclear. The V end was cut by 6 bases, the J end by 3 bases, with 15 bases between. Germline V CDR1 and CDR2: DFQATT, SNEGSKA (reference sequence). CDR3 length: 14 amino acids. The CDR3 DNA is TGCAGTGCCTCCGCCTCCGGGCGCTACAATGAGCAGTTCTTC. Translating gives CSASASGRYNEQFF.

This chain links TRBV10-2 with TRBJ2-1, with 9 bases that match TRBD2. CDR3 length equals 16 residues. The V segment lost 7 bases and the J segment 6 bases; nucleotides outside the gene matches: 13. CDR1 is WSHSY and CDR2 is SAAADI in the germline V gene. The CDR3 here is CASTTGGAGGLNEQFF. DNA of the CDR3: TGCGCCAGCACCACTGGAGGAGCGGGGGGCCTCAATGAGCAGTTCTTC.

This clonotype was seen more than once but under ten times. The J gene is TRBJ1-1, the V gene TRBV18, with 7 bases fitting TRBD1. Germline V gene data show CDR1 as KGHSH and CDR2 as LQKENI. The CDR3 is 15 amino acids. With V trimmed by 0 bases and J by 1 base, 2 bases remained unmatched. CDR3: CASSPPQGENTEAFF. CDR3 nucleotide sequence: TGTGCCAGCTCACCACCGCAGGGGGAGAACACTGAAGCTTTCTTT.

V is TRBV4-2 and J is TRBJ2-2; TRBD1 might be the D (5 bases). Trimming stripped 2 bases from V and 4 bases from J, with 8 bases between. Germline V gene sequence: CDR1 LGHNA, CDR2 YNFKEQ. This CDR3 is 14 amino acids long. CDR3 DNA sequence: TGTGCCAGCAGCCAACCTACAGGCACCGGGGAGCTGTTTTTT. Encoded protein: CASSQPTGTGELFF.

This sequence joins TRBV5-1 and TRBJ2-1; D gene unclear. The CDR3 is 14 amino acids. The V gene's germline CDR1 is SGHRS and CDR2 YFSETQ. V lost 4 bases, J lost 4 bases, and 12 bases lay in between. The CDR3 DNA reads TGCGCCAGCAGCCTAGGCGAGAATTACAATGAGCAGTTCTTC. Amino acids: CASSLGENYNEQFF.

The sample holds a few counts of this clonotype. V and J are TRBV5-1 and TRBJ2-3; 9 nucleotides match TRBD1. The CDR3 runs to 15 residues. Per germline, CDR1 SGHRS and CDR2 YFSETQ. V gave up 4 bases and J gave up 6 bases; unmatched junction bases: 9. CDR3 loop: CASSLWTGEGDTQYF. The CDR3 DNA sequence: TGCGCCAGCAGCCTGTGGACAGGGGAAGGTGATACGCAGTATTTT. The full variable domain, rest sourced from reference TRBV5-1 and TRBJ2-3, is KAGVTQTPRYLIKTRGQQVTLSCSPISGHRSVSWYQQTPGQGLQFLFEYFSETQRNKGNFPGRFSGRQFSNSRSEMNVSTLELGDSALYLCASSLWTGEGDTQYFGPGTRLTVL.

The CDR3 coding sequence is TGCAGCGTTGATATCAGGGGGCGTAGCGAGGAGCTGTTTTTT. This sequence encodes CSVDIRGRSEELFF. The chain employs TRBV29-1 and TRBJ2-2; TRBD1 agrees at 8 bases. CDR1 and CDR2 (germline): SQVTM, ANQGSEA. The V gene end was trimmed by 3 bases and the J gene end by 10 bases; junction bases not matched to a gene: 10. The CDR3 totals 14 residues.

V usage is TRBV14 and J usage is TRBJ2-2, with 10 positions matching TRBD2. Germline CDR1 SGHDN, CDR2 FVKESK. This CDR3 contains 16 residues. Germline trimming cut 2 bases from V and 1 base from J; bases unmatched to any gene: 1. CDR3 sequence: CASSQRLAGNTGELFF. The CDR3 DNA reads as TGTGCCAGCAGCCAACGACTAGCGGGGAACACCGGGGAGCTGTTTTTT. The whole variable domain, filled in from reference TRBV14 and TRBJ2-2, reads EAGVTQFPSHSVIEKGQTVTLRCDPISGHDNLYWYRRVMGKEIKFLLHFVKESKQDESGMPNNRFLAERTGGTYSTLKVQPAELEDSGVYFCASSQRLAGNTGELFFGEGSRLTVL.

V gene TRBV11-1 combines with J gene TRBJ2-1, with D tentatively TRBD2 (6 bases). The germline V gene has CDR1 SGHAT and CDR2 FQDESV (reference sequence). Trimming left V 4 bases short and J 10 bases short, with 23 bases between. The CDR3 has 16 residues. The CDR3 nucleotides read TGTGCCAGCAGCTCGGACCCCGGGAGCTCGGTTTGGGAGCAGTTCTTC. This sequence encodes CASSSDPGSSVWEQFF.

J is TRBJ2-3 and V is TRBV29-1; 15 bases map to TRBD2. The V gene's germline CDR1 is SQVTM and CDR2 ANQGSEA. There are 18 residues in the CDR3. J lost 4 bases, V lost 5 bases, and 13 bases had no gene match. The CDR3 DNA reads as TGCAGCGTTAGCGGACTAGCGGGAGGGCCCCATAGCGCAGATACGCAGTATTTT. It specifies CSVSGLAGGPHSADTQYF.

This clonotype was counted ten times or more. This chain joins TRBV12-3 or TRBV12-4 and TRBJ2-5; TRBD1 might be the D (5 bases). The CDR3 sequence is 14 residues long. V was cut by 3 bases and J by 5 bases, with 13 bases left in between. The CDR3 region has the DNA TGTGCCAGCAGTTTTCGGCAGGGTGGGGAGACCCAGTACTTC. It yields the protein CASSFRQGGETQYF.

This clonotype was observed a few times. The chain joins TRBV5-1 to TRBJ2-7; D is undetermined. Germline CDR1 SGHRS, CDR2 YFSETQ. Trimming removed 0 bases at V and 7 bases at J, with 8 bases between. The CDR3 runs to 12 residues. DNA of the CDR3: TGCGCCAGCAGCTTGGATGTGGTGGAGCAGTACTTC. This translates into CASSLDVVEQYF.

The V gene is TRBV7-8, the J gene TRBJ2-5; D may be TRBD1 or TRBD2 (5 bases each). The CDR3 sequence is 15 residues long. Trimming cost V 6 bases and J 14 bases, with 28 bases left between them. CDR1 and CDR2 from the germline V gene are SGHVS and FQNEAQ. The CDR3 sequence is CASSRAKPGPGAPYF. For the CDR3, the DNA is TGTGCCAGCAGTCGAGCTAAACCGGGACCTGGGGCCCCTTACTTC.

CDR3 in DNA: TGTGCCACCAGAGGGGGGGGCAGGGGTACGCAGTATTTT. Translated: CATRGGGRGTQYF. This rearrangement joins TRBV24-1 to TRBJ2-3; a possible D gene is TRBD2 (7 bases). Trimming pared 7 bases from V and 8 bases from J, leaving 15 bases between. From germline, CDR1 is KGHDR and CDR2 SFDVKD. This CDR3 is 13 amino acids long.

There are a few counts of this clonotype. The chain is built from TRBV12-3 or TRBV12-4 and TRBJ2-7; TRBD2 matches 8 bases. With V trimmed by 8 bases and J by 0 bases, 3 bases remained unmatched. The CDR3 runs to 13 residues. CDR3 amino acids: CASQAGDSYEQYF. The CDR3 nucleotides are TGTGCCAGCCAAGCGGGGGACTCCTACGAGCAGTACTTC.

This clonotype was seen at least ten times. The chain recombines TRBV20-1 with TRBJ2-5; 11 nucleotides align to TRBD2. V was clipped by 3 bases and J by 4 bases; unmatched bases: 10. The CDR3 runs 16 residues. The germline CDR1 and CDR2 sequences are DFQATT and SNEGSKA (reference sequence). The CDR3 sequence: CSASPLLAGVVETQYF. In DNA form, the CDR3 reads TGCAGTGCTAGTCCCCTACTAGCGGGAGTAGTAGAGACCCAGTACTTC.

The rearrangement joins TRBV9 to TRBJ2-5; 7 bases line up with TRBD2. The trim removed 4 bases at V and 1 base at J, leaving 10 bases unmatched. CDR1 is SGDLS, CDR2 YYNGEE, per germline. The CDR3 consists of 16 residues. The CDR3 bases are TGTGCCAGCAGCCCCCGGGGAGCGGGGATCCAAGAGACCCAGTACTTC. It translates to CASSPRGAGIQETQYF.

The sample holds a few counts of this clonotype. V gene TRBV12-3 or TRBV12-4 combines with J gene TRBJ1-2, with D possibly being TRBD1 (5 bases). The V end was cut by 7 bases, the J end by 4 bases, with 16 bases between. This CDR3 is built from 14 residues. CDR3 in DNA: TGTGCCAGCACCTCGGGGGAGCGAGGCTATGGCTACACCTTC. Translating it yields CASTSGERGYGYTF.

The V call is TRBV12-3 or TRBV12-4, the J call TRBJ1-5, with no clear D. Trimming shortened V by 0 bases and J by 11 bases, and 8 bases separated the two germline ends. This CDR3 is built from 12 residues. Written as DNA, the CDR3 is TGTGCCAGCAGTTTAGCAGGGAAAACCCAGCATTTT. Amino acid sequence: CASSLAGKTQHF.

This clonotype was counted ten times or more. The CDR3 sequence: CAISPGTGSTGELFF. CDR3 in DNA: TGTGCCATCAGTCCCGGGACAGGGAGCACCGGGGAGCTGTTTTTT. The rearrangement joins TRBV10-3 to TRBJ2-2; 9 bases are a match to TRBD1. Germline lookup yields CDR1 ENHRY and CDR2 SYGVKD. The CDR3 has 15 residues. J gave up 4 bases and V 5 bases, and 5 bases lay outside the gene matches.

V is TRBV11-2 and J is TRBJ2-3; possible D gene TRBD2, 5 bases. Germline CDR1 and CDR2: SGHAT and FQNNGV. This CDR3 contains 15 residues. V was cut by 5 bases and J by 4 bases, with 16 bases left in between. The CDR3 region has the DNA TGTGCCAGCAGCCGAGGGTTTGCTATATCAGATACGCAGTATTTT. Translated, it gives CASSRGFAISDTQYF.

This sequence joins TRBV7-2 and TRBJ1-5; D ambiguous. V lost 0 bases to trimming and J lost 4 bases, with 10 bases between them. CDR3 length: 15 residues. The germline CDR1 and CDR2 sequences are SGHTA and FQGNSA. CDR3 in amino acids: CASSLARSLNQPQHF. As DNA, the CDR3 is TGTGCCAGCAGCTTAGCGCGGTCGCTGAATCAGCCCCAGCATTTT. The full variable domain, rest sourced from reference TRBV7-2 and TRBJ1-5, is GAGVSQSPSNKVTEKGKDVELRCDPISGHTALYWYRQSLGQGLEFLIYFQGNSAPDKSGLPSDRFSAERTGGSVSTLTIQRTQQEDSAVYLCASSLARSLNQPQHFGDGTRLSIL.

In this sample, this clonotype turned up a few times. This chain uses TRBV20-1 with TRBJ2-1; tentative D call: TRBD2 (5 bases). The V end lost 5 bases, the J end lost 9 bases, and 17 bases lay between the germline ends. The CDR3 runs to 13 residues. Germline CDR1 DFQATT, CDR2 SNEGSKA (reference sequence). CDR3 protein: CSAPAETRREQFF. DNA of the CDR3: TGCAGTGCTCCCGCTGAAACTAGACGTGAGCAGTTCTTC.